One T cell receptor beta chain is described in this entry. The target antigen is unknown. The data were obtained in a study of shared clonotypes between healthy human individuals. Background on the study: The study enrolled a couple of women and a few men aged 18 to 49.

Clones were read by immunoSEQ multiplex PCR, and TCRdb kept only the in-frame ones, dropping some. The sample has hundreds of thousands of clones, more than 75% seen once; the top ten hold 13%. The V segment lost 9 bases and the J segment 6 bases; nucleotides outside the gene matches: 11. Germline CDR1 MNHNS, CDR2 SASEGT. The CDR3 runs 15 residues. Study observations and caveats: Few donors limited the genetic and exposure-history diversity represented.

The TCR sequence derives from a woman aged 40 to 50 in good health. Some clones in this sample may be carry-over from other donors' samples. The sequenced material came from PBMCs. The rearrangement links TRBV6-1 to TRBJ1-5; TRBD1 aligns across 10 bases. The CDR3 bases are TGTGCCAGTAGGGCCGGGACAGGGGAGTCTCAGCCCCAGCATTTT. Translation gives CASRAGTGESQPQHF.